The rows below give T cell receptor beta chains drawn from one sample of a study of T cell changes during pregnancy in multiple sclerosis. The assay was immunoSEQ multiplex PCR, and TCRdb's table has in-frame clones only and misses some. The data contain fewer than 85,000 clones, 80% to 95% of them singletons. Here the sequenced sample was peripheral blood, taken in the first trimester of pregnancy. All receptors come from a female donor in good health, enrolled as a control in a pregnancy study. Each CDR3 is given with its conserved first and last residue. D genes are given only for firm matches. Clone size is stated in some rows and not others, as once, few, many or a class when expanded.

abundance	d_gene	v_gene	j_gene	CDR3aa	CDR3nt
-	TRBD2	TRBV5-6	TRBJ2-1	CASSFMTSAISYNEQFF	TGTGCCAGCAGCTTCATGACTAGCGCGATCTCCTACAATGAGCAGTTCTTC
-	-	TRBV4-1	TRBJ1-2	CASSQPTQGLSNYGYTF	TGCGCCAGCAGCCAACCCACACAGGGATTATCTAACTATGGCTACACCTTC
-	-	TRBV7-2	TRBJ2-7	CASSSWASTLYEQYF	TGTGCCAGCAGCTCGTGGGCTAGCACTCTCTACGAGCAGTACTTC
-	-	TRBV6-1	TRBJ2-4	CASRPIEIAKNIQYF	TGTGCCAGCAGACCCATTGAGATAGCCAAAAACATTCAGTACTTC
-	TRBD1	TRBV29-1	TRBJ2-7	CSVTGTGYYEQYF	TGCAGCGTTACCGGGACAGGCTACTACGAGCAGTACTTC
-	TRBD2	TRBV2	TRBJ2-1	CASSEPSGSYNEQFF	TGTGCCAGCAGTGAACCTAGCGGATCCTACAATGAGCAGTTCTTC
-	-	TRBV18	TRBJ1-3	CASSQGGTGNTIYF	TGTGCCAGCTCACAGGGAGGAACCGGAAACACCATATATTTT
-	-	TRBV18	TRBJ2-5	CASSPPRGGETQYF	TGTGCCAGCTCACCGCCCAGGGGTGGTGAGACCCAGTACTTC
-	TRBD1	TRBV5-1	TRBJ2-3	CASSFFDRAADTQYF	TGCGCCAGCAGCTTTTTTGACAGGGCGGCAGATACGCAGTATTTT
-	-	TRBV6-5	TRBJ2-7	CASVGRGESIQEQYF	TGTGCCAGCGTGGGAAGGGGCGAAAGTATCCAAGAGCAGTACTTC
-	-	TRBV11-1	TRBJ2-2	CASSLDPQIGELFF	TGTGCCAGCAGCCTCGACCCACAGATCGGGGAGCTGTTTTTT
-	TRBD1	TRBV6-1	TRBJ2-7	CASTRQGAGEQYF	TGTGCCAGCACCCGACAGGGGGCGGGAGAGCAGTACTTC
-	-	TRBV28	TRBJ2-7	CASSLRQGRSGEQYF	TGTGCCAGCAGTTTACGGCAGGGGCGATCAGGCGAGCAGTACTTC
once	-	TRBV10-3	TRBJ2-2	CAISGGTLNTGELFF	TGTGCCATCAGTGGAGGGACACTGAACACCGGGGAGCTGTTTTTT
-	-	TRBV7-2	TRBJ2-7	CASSPLGRSYEQYF	TGTGCCAGCAGCCCACTGGGCAGAAGCTACGAGCAGTACTTC
-	-	TRBV5-1	TRBJ2-7	CASSLGQYYEQYF	TGCGCCAGCAGCTTGGGACAGTACTACGAGCAGTACTTC
-	-	TRBV7-2	TRBJ1-5	CASSLGQRHNQPQHF	TGTGCCAGCAGCTTAGGACAGAGGCACAATCAGCCCCAGCATTTT
-	-	TRBV28	TRBJ2-7	CASSFSGSAYEQYF	TGTGCCAGCAGTTTTAGTGGTTCGGCCTACGAGCAGTACTTC
-	TRBD1	TRBV18	TRBJ1-5	CASSPDGRGQGNQPQHF	TGTGCCAGCTCACCGGATGGAAGGGGACAGGGCAATCAGCCCCAGCATTTT
few	-	TRBV5-4	TRBJ1-1	CASSSNTEAFF	TGTGCCAGCAGCTCTAACACTGAAGCTTTCTTT
-	-	TRBV11-2	TRBJ2-7	CASSLGRGSPDEQYF	TGTGCCAGCAGCTTAGGTCGGGGTTCCCCGGACGAGCAGTACTTC
-	-	TRBV6-4	TRBJ2-7	CASSGTQGSEQYF	TGTGCCAGCAGTGGTACCCAGGGGAGCGAGCAGTACTTC
-	TRBD2	TRBV7-6	TRBJ2-1	CASSSAGGEQFF	TGTGCCAGCAGCTCTGCGGGAGGAGAGCAGTTCTTC
-	TRBD2	TRBV25-1	TRBJ2-7	CASSVGGGLHF	TGTGCCAGCAGTGTGGGCGGGGGGTTACACTTC
many	-	TRBV6-4	TRBJ2-1	CASSPGPEDEQFF	TGTGCCAGCAGCCCTGGTCCCGAGGATGAGCAGTTCTTC
once	TRBD2	TRBV25-1	TRBJ2-1	CASSGSSGSSYNEQFF	TGTGCCAGCAGTGGGTCTAGCGGGAGCTCCTACAATGAGCAGTTCTTC
-	-	TRBV2	TRBJ2-7	CASSATGSYEQYF	TGTGCCAGCAGTGCTACGGGATCCTACGAGCAGTACTTC
-	-	TRBV28	TRBJ2-3	CASSYITDTQYF	TGTGCCAGCAGTTACATCACAGATACGCAGTATTTT
-	-	TRBV5-3	TRBJ1-1	CARRLRGVTEAFF	TGTGCCAGAAGGCTGCGGGGGGTCACTGAAGCTTTCTTT
-	-	TRBV5-1	TRBJ2-1	CASRTPGQSYNEQFF	TGCGCCAGCAGGACCCCGGGACAATCCTACAATGAGCAGTTCTTC
-	-	TRBV27	TRBJ2-7	CASSSSTGRSYEQYF	TGTGCCAGCAGTTCATCCACTGGCAGGTCCTACGAGCAGTACTTC
-	TRBD1	TRBV5-1	TRBJ2-3	CASSSQGGTDTQYF	TGCGCCAGCAGCTCACAGGGGGGCACAGATACGCAGTATTTT
-	-	TRBV7-2	TRBJ2-7	CASSLVPPYEQYF	TGTGCCAGCAGCTTAGTCCCTCCCTACGAGCAGTACTTC
-	TRBD2	TRBV10-3	TRBJ2-2	CAISGGSRTGELFF	TGTGCCATCAGTGGCGGGAGTCGCACCGGGGAGCTGTTTTTT
-	TRBD2	TRBV6-6	TRBJ2-5	CASSTTGLAGTETQYF	TGTGCCAGCAGTACTACAGGACTAGCGGGGACCGAGACCCAGTACTTC
few	-	TRBV19	TRBJ2-5	CASTPRGSLDPERNQETQYF	TGTGCCAGTACCCCTAGGGGATCGTTAGACCCGGAACGCAACCAAGAGACCCAGTACTTC
-	TRBD2	TRBV2	TRBJ2-1	CASSELAGVIEQFF	TGTGCCAGCAGTGAGCTAGCGGGAGTGATTGAGCAGTTCTTC
-	-	TRBV5-6	TRBJ2-7	CASSLAAVSLYEQYF	TGTGCCAGCAGCTTGGCTGCAGTCTCTTTGTACGAGCAGTACTTC
-	-	TRBV18	TRBJ1-5	CASSQGTGDDQPQHF	TGTGCCAGCTCACAGGGAACAGGTGACGATCAGCCCCAGCATTTT
-	-	TRBV6-1	TRBJ2-7	CASSENVAPEQYF	TGTGCCAGCAGTGAAAACGTGGCCCCCGAGCAGTACTTC
few	TRBD1	TRBV5-6	TRBJ1-1	CASTYTGGLPEAFF	TGTGCCAGCACCTACACAGGGGGTCTACCTGAAGCTTTCTTT
-	-	TRBV9	TRBJ1-2	CASSVWGDGYTF	TGTGCCAGCAGCGTTTGGGGGGATGGCTACACCTTC
-	-	TRBV7-6	TRBJ2-3	CASSPPGQGQYF	TGTGCCAGCAGCCCCCCCGGGCAGGGGCAGTATTTT
-	-	TRBV27	TRBJ2-2	CASSLASGELFF	TGTGCCAGCAGCCTAGCTAGCGGGGAGCTGTTTTTT
-	-	TRBV25-1	TRBJ1-1	CASSELRNTEAFF	TGTGCCAGCAGTGAATTGAGGAACACTGAAGCTTTCTTT
-	TRBD2	TRBV27	TRBJ2-7	CASGAGLAAYEQYF	TGTGCCAGCGGGGCCGGACTAGCGGCCTACGAGCAGTACTTC
-	-	TRBV6-1	TRBJ1-5	CASTGQDNQPQHF	TGTGCCAGCACCGGACAAGACAATCAGCCCCAGCATTTT
-	-	TRBV18	TRBJ1-4	CASSSRGEKLFF	TGTGCCAGCTCATCAAGAGGTGAAAAACTGTTTTTT
-	TRBD1	TRBV7-9	TRBJ2-4	CASRGGQGPHIQYF	TGTGCCAGCAGAGGTGGACAGGGGCCCCACATTCAGTACTTC
-	TRBD1	TRBV4-2	TRBJ1-5	CASSQQQPTGGRYSNQPQHF	TGTGCCAGCAGCCAACAACAACCAACAGGGGGCCGTTATAGCAATCAGCCCCAGCATTTT